The 26 T cell receptor beta chains reported below all come from one sample, sequenced in a study of beta chain features in type 1 diabetes (dated by TCRdb to the late 2010s). Library preparation used the immunoSEQ multiplex PCR assay. The entire isolated RNA was reverse transcribed using the High Capacity cDNA Reverse Transcription Kit, and thus expressed TCRB transcripts were sequenced. TCRdb limited this immuneACCESS table to in-frame rearrangements with V and J called. A share of clones is missing; checked studies link under half to unresolved V genes, and the rest is unexplained. This sample has 430,000 or so clones in its table, and 9.5% to 12% of those were observed once. The ten largest clones capture 0.045% to 0.06% of the sample. Sequencing was carried out using naive CD4+ T cells from blood. This sample's cell subset or site label indicates: true naive CD4+ T cells. The source of these receptors is a woman aged 18-29 years in good health.

The V call is TRBV30, the J call TRBJ1-2; 7 bases fit TRBD1. The germline V gene encodes CDR1 GTSNPN and CDR2 SVGIG (reference sequence). The CDR3 runs 13 residues. J lost 7 bases, V lost 4 bases, and 9 bases had no gene match. The CDR3 DNA is TGTGCCTGGATGACAGGGTCGTTAGGTGGCTACACCTTC. Protein sequence: CAWMTGSLGGYTF.

This clone was picked up a small number of times. A much larger clonotype is one base distant, so this may be a read error. Other DNA sequences in this specimen translate into the identical CDR3. V gene TRBV7-3 combines with J gene TRBJ2-1; D uncertain. Between the trimmed V and J ends, which lost 2 bases and 5 bases, there was a span of 1 base. The CDR3 contains 11 residues. The germline gives CDR1 SGHTA, CDR2 FQGTGA. The CDR3 spells CASSLDNEQFF. CDR3 sequence (DNA): TGTGCCAGCAGCTTAGACAATGAGCAGTTCTTC.

This clone has only a few counts. The CDR3 DNA is TGTGCCAGCAGCCCAGGACAGGGCGACTCACCCCTCCACTTT. Its translation is CASSPGQGDSPLHF. V usage is TRBV5-6 and J usage is TRBJ1-6, with 8 bases that match TRBD1. The CDR3 totals 14 residues. CDR1 is SGHDT, CDR2 YYEEEE, per germline. V lost 4 bases and J lost 10; bases outside the gene matches: 7.

The rearrangement uses TRBV25-1 and TRBJ2-5; TRBD2 might be the D (6 bases). V dropped 3 bases and J dropped 5 bases, with 22 bases sitting between them. CDR3 size: 17 residues. The germline CDR1 and CDR2 sequences are MGHDK and SYGVNS. The chain's CDR3 is CASSDHGGTAPRETQYF. Written as DNA, the CDR3 is TGTGCCAGCAGTGACCATGGCGGGACCGCCCCAAGGGAGACCCAGTACTTC.

This clone has more than one count but fewer than ten. This chain joins TRBV6-1 and TRBJ1-1; D uncertain. Germline assignment: CDR1 MNHNS and CDR2 SASEGT. Trimming took 7 bases from V and 2 from J, leaving 11 bases between them. This CDR3 has 13 residues. CDR3 residues: CASTVSSNTEAFF. Here the CDR3 DNA reads TGTGCCAGCACCGTGTCTAGCAACACTGAAGCTTTCTTT.

This clone came up a few times. The rearrangement uses TRBV4-1 and TRBJ1-1, with D possibly TRBD1 on 6 matching bases. CDR3 length equals 14 residues. Germline V gene data show CDR1 as MGHRA and CDR2 as YSYEKL. Trimming removed 3 bases from V and 10 bases from J, with 18 bases in between. CDR3 sequence reads: CASSHPPRGQVAFF. The CDR3, as DNA: TGCGCCAGCAGCCACCCCCCCCGGGGGCAGGTAGCTTTCTTT.

This clone has just a few counts. V and J are TRBV14 and TRBJ1-2; 9 nucleotides match TRBD1. The junction had 2 bases not matched to a gene; V was cut back by 3 bases and J by 0 bases. Germline-derived CDR1 and CDR2 are SGHDN and FVKESK. The CDR3 totals 15 residues. This CDR3 is CASSHRQGANYGYTF. For the CDR3, the DNA is TGTGCCAGCAGCCACCGACAGGGGGCTAACTATGGCTACACCTTC.

The chain recombines TRBV25-1 with TRBJ1-1; no clear D gene. V lost 1 base to trimming and J lost 4 bases, with 10 bases between them. Germline V CDR1 and CDR2: MGHDK, SYGVNS. The CDR3 runs 14 residues. The chain's CDR3 is CASSELGGITEAFF. CDR3 bases: TGTGCCAGCAGTGAATTGGGAGGAATCACTGAAGCTTTCTTT.

This clone turned up a few times. This chain uses TRBV28 with TRBJ2-7; TRBD1 aligns across 7 bases. V shed 5 bases, J shed 2 bases, and the junction held 3 bases outside the gene matches. This CDR3 is built from 13 residues. Germline V CDR1 and CDR2: MDHEN, SYDVKM. CDR3 residues: CASSLGQTYEQYV. The DNA of the CDR3 is TGTGCCAGCAGTCTGGGACAGACCTACGAGCAGTACGTC.

V is TRBV7-9 and J is TRBJ2-3; tentatively, D is TRBD2 (5 bases). Per germline, CDR1 SEHNR and CDR2 FQNEAQ (reference sequence). The CDR3 totals 12 residues. In DNA form, the CDR3 reads TGTGTCTCCGGCCCCGGGGCAGATACGCAGTATTTT. This gives the protein CVSGPGADTQYF.

The V call is TRBV12-5, the J call TRBJ2-5; D may be TRBD1 or TRBD2 (7 bases each). The ends were cut back, 1 base at V and 5 bases at J, with 11 bases in the middle. The CDR3 runs to 14 residues. Germline CDR1 reads LGHNT; CDR2 reads FRNRAP. CDR3 sequence reads: CASGLGQGGETQYF. The CDR3 nucleotides read TGTGCTAGTGGTTTGGGACAGGGAGGGGAGACCCAGTACTTC.

This rearrangement joins TRBV5-1 to TRBJ1-2; possible D gene TRBD1, 5 bases. Germline CDR1 and CDR2: SGHRS and YFSETQ. Trimming shortened V by 0 bases and J by 5 bases, and 14 bases separated the two germline ends. This CDR3 has 15 residues. This CDR3 is CASSLVRAGLYGYTF. In nucleotides, the CDR3 is TGCGCCAGCAGCTTGGTTCGGGCAGGGTTATATGGCTACACCTTC. The variable domain in full, with the rest retrieved from reference TRBV5-1 and TRBJ1-2, is KAGVTQTPRYLIKTRGQQVTLSCSPISGHRSVSWYQQTPGQGLQFLFEYFSETQRNKGNFPGRFSGRQFSNSRSEMNVSTLELGDSALYLCASSLVRAGLYGYTFGSGTRLTVV.

This clone was seen more than once but under ten times. The CDR3: CSVNHWGTGGYEQYF. CDR3 bases: TGCAGCGTGAACCACTGGGGGACAGGGGGATACGAGCAGTACTTC. The chain recombines TRBV29-1 with TRBJ2-7; 11 bases agree with TRBD1. Unmatched junction bases numbered 11, after V lost 6 bases and J lost 4 bases. The germline V gene encodes CDR1 SQVTM and CDR2 ANQGSEA. The CDR3 runs to 15 residues.

This clone was seen a handful of times. This chain uses TRBV23-1 with TRBJ1-2, with D perhaps matching TRBD1 (5 bases). TRBV23-1 belongs to the ORF category, with a function that is uncertain. The CDR3 sequence is 12 residues long. V lost 3 bases and J 7 bases, leaving 9 bases between the germline ends. DNA for the CDR3: TGCGCCAGCAGTCAGCCAGGGAGTGGCTACACCTTC. Translation gives CASSQPGSGYTF.

This clone turned up a few times. This chain uses TRBV7-2 with TRBJ1-6, with D possibly matching TRBD1 (5 bases). Germline-derived CDR1 and CDR2 are SGHTA and FQGNSA. Trimming cost V 7 bases and J 6 bases, with 16 bases left between them. The CDR3 sequence is 15 residues long. CDR3 coding DNA: TGTGCCAGCACCTACCGGGGGAGGAGTAATTCACCCCTCCACTTT. This codes for CASTYRGRSNSPLHF.

This clone was detected a few times. This chain uses TRBV15 with TRBJ2-1; 7 nucleotides match TRBD1. The germline CDR1 and CDR2 sequences are LNHNV and YYDKDF (reference sequence). The CDR3 has 15 residues. V shed 1 base and J 1 base; nucleotides not matched to a gene: 1. For the CDR3, the DNA is TGTGCCACCAGCAGAGCACAGGGGTCCTACAATGAGCAGTTCTTC. Protein sequence: CATSRAQGSYNEQFF.

This clone was counted a few times. The rearrangement links TRBV30 to TRBJ1-2; D might be TRBD1 (6 bases). Germline assignment: CDR1 GTSNPN and CDR2 SVGIG (reference sequence). Trimming took off 5 bases at V and 0 bases at J, with 16 bases between the two ends. This CDR3 has 15 residues. The CDR3 spells CAWRGLGQTNYGYTF. In nucleotides, the CDR3 is TGTGCCTGGCGGGGGCTGGGGCAAACTAACTATGGCTACACCTTC.

The V call is TRBV4-1, the J call TRBJ2-4; D is perhaps TRBD1 (5 bases). The CDR3 has 16 amino acids. V was clipped by 0 bases and J by 6 bases, with 15 bases between them. Germline CDR1 and CDR2: MGHRA and YSYEKL. In nucleotides, the CDR3 is TGCGCCAGCAGCCAAGATAGGGCAGGGTATGGAAACATTCAGTACTTC. Translated: CASSQDRAGYGNIQYF.

The chain has TRBV7-2 and TRBJ2-5; the D gene is possibly TRBD2 (6 bases). Between the trimmed V and J ends, which lost 5 bases and 5 bases, there was a span of 15 bases. From germline, CDR1 is SGHTA and CDR2 FQGNSA. This CDR3 is 14 amino acids long. DNA for the CDR3: TGTGCCAGCAGCCCCGGATCAGGGAGGGAGACCCAGTACTTC. It codes for CASSPGSGRETQYF.

V gene TRBV6-5 combines with J gene TRBJ2-1; D tentatively reads TRBD1 or TRBD2 (5 bases each). Looked up from germline, CDR1 is MNHEY and CDR2 is SVGAGI. There are 13 residues in the CDR3. Deletions cut 7 bases from V and 6 bases from J, with 13 bases between. This CDR3 is CASTPRGVNEQFF. The CDR3 bases are TGTGCCAGCACCCCTAGAGGGGTCAATGAGCAGTTCTTC.

The rearrangement links TRBV6-5 to TRBJ2-1; D might be TRBD2 (5 bases). Germline V CDR1 and CDR2: MNHEY, SVGAGI. The CDR3 spans 15 residues. The V and J ends lost 4 bases and 6 bases respectively, with 16 bases between them. The CDR3 loop reads CASSLEASLINEQFF. CDR3 coding DNA: TGTGCCAGCAGTTTGGAGGCAAGTTTAATCAATGAGCAGTTCTTC.

This chain links TRBV29-1 with TRBJ2-3, with 8 nucleotides matching TRBD2. CDR3 length: 13 amino acids. Germline lookup yields CDR1 SQVTM and CDR2 ANQGSEA. J was trimmed by 6 bases and V by 5 bases; bases with no gene match: 7. The CDR3 DNA reads TGCAGCGTTAGCGCGGGGGGATGGGATACGCAGTATTTT. The encoded protein is CSVSAGGWDTQYF.

This clone was seen only once. The V and J genes are TRBV5-4 and TRBJ2-3; 8 bases match TRBD2. The CDR3 is 16 amino acids. V was pared by 4 bases and J by 2 bases, with 9 bases of the junction left unmatched. The germline gives CDR1 SGHNT, CDR2 YYREEE (reference sequence). This CDR3 is CASSTDSGATTDTQYF. As DNA, the CDR3 is TGTGCCAGCAGCACAGATAGCGGGGCGACCACAGATACGCAGTATTTT.

This clone has a handful of counts. J is TRBJ2-1 and V is TRBV7-9; weak D call: TRBD2 (5 bases). Trimming removed 0 bases at V and 8 bases at J, with 11 bases between. Germline CDR1 and CDR2: SEHNR and FQNEAQ (reference sequence). This CDR3 has 14 residues. The CDR3: CASSLAGAGDEQFF. The CDR3 DNA reads TGTGCCAGCAGCTTAGCGGGAGCCGGAGATGAGCAGTTCTTC.

This clone has at least ten counts. The chain recombines TRBV25-1 with TRBJ1-6, with a possible D match to TRBD1 (5 bases). From germline, CDR1 is MGHDK and CDR2 SYGVNS. Trimming took off 3 bases at V and 6 bases at J, with 6 bases between the two ends. The CDR3 runs 13 residues. The CDR3 loop is CASSDQGNSPLHF. The CDR3, as DNA: TGTGCCAGCAGTGACCAGGGTAATTCACCCCTCCACTTT.

This clone was observed a handful of times. The chain couples TRBV2 to TRBJ1-6, with a possible D match to TRBD1 (5 bases). CDR3 length: 14 amino acids. The ends were cut back, 2 bases at V and 7 bases at J, with 9 bases in the middle. Germline CDR1 and CDR2: SNHLY and FYNNEI. The CDR3 here is CASSELGLNSPLHF. CDR3 in DNA: TGTGCCAGCAGTGAATTGGGGCTCAATTCACCCCTCCACTTT.